These 21 T cell receptor beta chains share one sample of origin, sequenced in a study of graft-versus-host responses after intestinal transplantation. Their target antigens are unknown. This table comes from immunoSEQ multiplex PCR, and its TCRdb copy is limited to in-frame clones, with some not included. The sample has about 110,000 clones; just under 95% are singletons. Sample: unstimulated CD8+ T cells sorted from spleen or lymph node cells, taken before transplant. These receptors came from a human donor who was the organ donor for an intestinal transplant.

J is TRBJ2-7 and V is TRBV2, with 8 positions matching TRBD1. This CDR3 is 14 amino acids long. Germline CDR1 is SNHLY and CDR2 is FYNNEI. Trimming removed 1 base from V and 5 bases from J; junction bases left unmatched: 4. The CDR3 nucleotides are TGTGCCAGCAGTGAAGGGACAGGGTACGACGAGCAGTACTTC. Its translation: CASSEGTGYDEQYF.

This clone was found once. This chain connects TRBV2 to TRBJ2-7; D ambiguous. The CDR3 is made up of 11 amino acids. V lost 11 bases and J 2 bases, leaving 10 bases between the germline ends. Per germline, CDR1 SNHLY and CDR2 FYNNEI. The CDR3 DNA reads TGTGCCGCTGGAGATCCCTACGAGCAGTACTTC. Translation: CAAGDPYEQYF.

This sequence joins TRBV5-1 and TRBJ2-2; 7 nucleotides align to TRBD2. This CDR3 region has 16 residues. Germline V CDR1 and CDR2: SGHRS, YFSETQ. With 4 bases clipped from V and 4 bases from J, the junction kept 10 bases outside the gene matches. CDR3 sequence reads: CASSPLADICTGELFF. CDR3 in DNA: TGCGCCAGCAGCCCGCTAGCGGACATTTGCACCGGGGAGCTGTTTTTT. The complete variable domain, with remaining parts taken from reference TRBV5-1 and TRBJ2-2, reads KAGVTQTPRYLIKTRGQQVTLSCSPISGHRSVSWYQQTPGQGLQFLFEYFSETQRNKGNFPGRFSGRQFSNSRSEMNVSTLELGDSALYLCASSPLADICTGELFFGEGSRLTVL.

This sequence joins TRBV10-2 and TRBJ2-1; D remains ambiguous. The CDR3 has 13 residues. V lost 3 bases and J 6 bases, leaving 9 bases between the germline ends. Looked up from germline, CDR1 is WSHSY and CDR2 is SAAADI. CDR3 sequence: CASSEGSINEQFF. CDR3 sequence (DNA): TGCGCCAGCAGTGAAGGGTCGATCAATGAGCAGTTCTTC.

V is TRBV15 and J is TRBJ1-5, with D possibly matching TRBD1 (6 bases). Germline lookup yields CDR1 LNHNV and CDR2 YYDKDF (reference sequence). The CDR3 consists of 13 residues. V dropped 5 bases and J dropped 2 bases, with 7 bases sitting between them. This chain's CDR3 is CATSGGRNQPQHF. CDR3 nucleotides: TGTGCCACCAGCGGGGGCCGCAATCAGCCCCAGCATTTT.

The rearrangement joins TRBV27 to TRBJ2-2, with D possibly matching TRBD1 (6 bases). V lost 8 bases and J 6 bases, leaving 19 bases between the germline ends. Germline-derived CDR1 and CDR2 are MNHEY and SMNVEV (reference sequence). The CDR3 has 15 amino acids. In nucleotides, the CDR3 is TGTGCCAGCCGCCCAGGGGCTGTGATTGCCGGGGAGCTGTTTTTT. Residues: CASRPGAVIAGELFF.

The gene calls are TRBV6-5 and TRBJ1-5, with D perhaps TRBD1 (5 bases). CDR3 length: 16 residues. Germline CDR1 MNHEY, CDR2 SVGAGI. V shed 2 bases and J shed 0 bases, with 11 bases lying between them. As DNA, the CDR3 is TGTGCCAGCAGTTACCTCGAGGGGTTTAGCAATCAGCCCCAGCATTTT. Protein: CASSYLEGFSNQPQHF.

The chain uses TRBV5-1 and TRBJ2-1; 8 nucleotides match TRBD2. The germline gives CDR1 SGHRS, CDR2 YFSETQ. V lost 0 bases, J lost 8 bases, and 10 bases stayed unmatched. The CDR3 extends over 16 amino acids. The CDR3 here is CASSLALAGRDDEQFF. CDR3 DNA sequence: TGCGCCAGCAGCTTGGCCTTAGCGGGAAGGGATGATGAGCAGTTCTTC.

The gene calls are TRBV5-6 and TRBJ2-5, with D perhaps matching TRBD1 (5 bases). The CDR3 is 14 amino acids. Per the germline V gene, CDR1 is SGHDT and CDR2 is YYEEEE. The V end lost 3 bases, the J end lost 2 bases, and 11 bases lay between the germline ends. In DNA form, the CDR3 reads TGTGCCAGCAGCTGGGGCGGAATTCAAGAGACCCAGTACTTC. This sequence encodes CASSWGGIQETQYF.

The chain uses TRBV2 and TRBJ2-2; 7 bases agree with TRBD2. The CDR3 covers 13 residues. CDR1 is SNHLY and CDR2 is FYNNEI in the germline V gene. Trimming cost V 10 bases and J 4 bases; bases outside gene matches: 6. The CDR3, as DNA: TGTGCCACTCGGACTAGTACCACCGGGGAGCTGTTTTTT. As protein: CATRTSTTGELFF.

This rearrangement joins TRBV11-2 to TRBJ1-1; no firm D call. The CDR3 consists of 12 residues. V was clipped by 1 base and J by 8 bases, with 8 bases between them. Germline CDR1 and CDR2: SGHAT and FQNNGV. The CDR3 region has the DNA TGTGCCAGCAGCTTAGTTCGGTCAGAAGCTTTCTTT. Encoded protein: CASSLVRSEAFF.

J is TRBJ1-2 and V is TRBV7-2; TRBD1 aligns across 10 bases. From germline, CDR1 is SGHTA and CDR2 FQGNSA. Losses at the gene ends were 5 bases for V and 4 bases for J; bases not matched to a gene: 13. The CDR3 covers 17 residues. The CDR3 nucleotides are TGTGCCAGCAGCACCCCACAGAGGACAGGGGGACCCTATGGCTACACCTTC. Amino acids: CASSTPQRTGGPYGYTF.

The chain carries TRBV6-6 and TRBJ2-1; D is possibly TRBD1 or TRBD2 (6 bases each). The CDR3 contains 16 residues. Germline V gene lookup returns CDR1 MNHNY and CDR2 SVGAGI (reference sequence). V lost 0 bases and J lost 6, with 15 bases in between. This CDR3 reads CASSYSGRGQLNEQFF. In DNA, the CDR3 is TGTGCCAGCAGTTACTCCGGACGGGGGCAACTCAATGAGCAGTTCTTC.

This rearrangement joins TRBV4-1 to TRBJ2-1, with D perhaps matching TRBD2 (6 bases). V was shortened by 0 bases and J by 5 bases, with 8 bases between the two germline ends. The length of the CDR3 is 14 residues. Germline V gene sequence: CDR1 MGHRA, CDR2 YSYEKL. The CDR3 region is CASSQEWRDNEQFF. The CDR3 region has the DNA TGCGCCAGCAGCCAAGAATGGAGGGACAATGAGCAGTTCTTC.

V usage is TRBV6-5 and J usage is TRBJ2-3, with D unresolved. The germline V gene has CDR1 MNHEY and CDR2 SVGAGI. The V end lost 7 bases, the J end lost 4 bases, and 9 bases lay between the germline ends. The CDR3 extends over 12 amino acids. CDR3 DNA: TGTGCCAGCAAGGATTTCGCAGATACGCAGTATTTT. The encoded protein is CASKDFADTQYF.

V usage is TRBV28 and J usage is TRBJ1-2; D gene uncertain. The V end lost 5 bases, the J end lost 12 bases, and 25 bases lay between the germline ends. Germline V lookup: CDR1 MDHEN, CDR2 SYDVKM. The CDR3 length is 15 residues. The CDR3 is CASSPLISGPGRNTF. In nucleotides, the CDR3 is TGTGCCAGCAGTCCTCTGATATCCGGCCCCGGGAGAAACACCTTC.

The chain employs TRBV30 and TRBJ2-1, with TRBD2 as a possible D gene (5 bases). CDR1 GTSNPN and CDR2 SVGIG come from the germline V gene (reference sequence). The CDR3 spans 13 residues. V lost 2 bases and J lost 6, with 11 bases in between. The CDR3 loop reads CAWSPDYGNEQFF. For the CDR3, the DNA is TGTGCCTGGAGTCCTGACTATGGCAATGAGCAGTTCTTC.

V usage is TRBV19 and J usage is TRBJ2-1; 8 bases agree with TRBD1. Trimming at V came to 5 bases and at J to 10 bases, leaving 16 bases not matched to a gene. The CDR3 extends over 16 amino acids. CDR1 and CDR2 (germline): LNHDA, SQIVND (reference sequence). This chain's CDR3 is CASSPLDRGQRGEQFF. DNA for the CDR3: TGTGCCAGTAGTCCCCTAGACAGGGGCCAACGCGGGGAGCAGTTCTTC.

The chain joins TRBV29-1 to TRBJ2-5; possible D gene TRBD2, 7 bases. Germline V CDR1 and CDR2: SQVTM, ANQGSEA. Trimming left V 7 bases short and J 3 bases short, with 12 bases between. The CDR3 length is 12 residues. In nucleotides, the CDR3 is TGCAGCGCCTGGGGGGGCAAAGAGACCCAGTACTTC. Translated: CSAWGGKETQYF.

This clone was picked up a small number of times. This rearrangement joins TRBV5-1 to TRBJ2-7; no clear D. The ends were cut back, 0 bases at V and 0 bases at J, with 10 bases in the middle. The CDR3 is 15 amino acids. Germline values: CDR1 SGHRS, CDR2 YFSETQ. CDR3 DNA sequence: TGCGCCAGCAGCTTGGAGGCGTTCAGCTCCTACGAGCAGTACTTC. As protein: CASSLEAFSSYEQYF.

The gene calls are TRBV28 and TRBJ2-1, with 9 nucleotides matching TRBD1. This CDR3 comprises 16 residues. CDR1 is MDHEN and CDR2 is SYDVKM in the germline V gene. V gave up 7 bases and J gave up 8 bases; unmatched junction bases: 15. CDR3 region: CASTPSGQGRLDEQFF. The CDR3 bases are TGTGCCAGCACCCCTTCGGGACAGGGAAGGTTGGATGAGCAGTTCTTC.